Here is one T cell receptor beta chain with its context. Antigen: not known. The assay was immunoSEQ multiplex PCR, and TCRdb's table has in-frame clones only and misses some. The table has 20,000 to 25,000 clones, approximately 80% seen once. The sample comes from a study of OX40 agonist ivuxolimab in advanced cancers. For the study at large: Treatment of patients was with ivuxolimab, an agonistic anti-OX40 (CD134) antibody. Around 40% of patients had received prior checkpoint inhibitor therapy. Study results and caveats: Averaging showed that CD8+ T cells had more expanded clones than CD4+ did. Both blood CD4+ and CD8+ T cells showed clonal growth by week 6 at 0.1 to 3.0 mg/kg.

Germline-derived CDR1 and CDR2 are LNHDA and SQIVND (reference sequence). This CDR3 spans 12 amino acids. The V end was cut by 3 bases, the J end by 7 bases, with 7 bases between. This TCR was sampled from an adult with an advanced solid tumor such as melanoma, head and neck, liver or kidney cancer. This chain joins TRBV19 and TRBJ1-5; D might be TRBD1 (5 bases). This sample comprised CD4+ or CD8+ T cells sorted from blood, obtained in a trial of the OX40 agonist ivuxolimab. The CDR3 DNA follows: TGTGCCAGTAGTATGGGGGTGCAGCCCCAGCATTTT. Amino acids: CASSMGVQPQHF.